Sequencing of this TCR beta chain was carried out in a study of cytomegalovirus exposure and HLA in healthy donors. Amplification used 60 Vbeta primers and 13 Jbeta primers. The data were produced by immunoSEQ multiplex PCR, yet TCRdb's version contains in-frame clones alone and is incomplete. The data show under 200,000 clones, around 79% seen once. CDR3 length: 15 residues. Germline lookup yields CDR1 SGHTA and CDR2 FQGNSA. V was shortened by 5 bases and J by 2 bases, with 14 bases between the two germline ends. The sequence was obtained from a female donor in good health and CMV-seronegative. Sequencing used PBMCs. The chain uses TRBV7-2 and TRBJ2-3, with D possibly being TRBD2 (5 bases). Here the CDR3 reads CASSPRGRVTDTQYF. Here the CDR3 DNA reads TGTGCCAGCAGCCCCCGGGGTCGCGTCACAGATACGCAGTATTTT.